The 30 T cell receptor beta chains below were found in one sample sequenced in a study of T cell changes during pregnancy in multiple sclerosis. The protocol was immunoSEQ multiplex PCR, while the TCRdb copy is restricted to in-frame clones and leaves out a portion. The sample consists of around 80,000 clones, around 94% of them appearing once. This sample comprised peripheral blood, obtained in the second trimester of pregnancy. These receptors all come from a female donor in good health, enrolled as a control in a pregnancy study.

The rearrangement links TRBV30 to TRBJ2-2; D perhaps matches TRBD1 (5 bases). Trimming took off 4 bases at V and 1 base at J, with 16 bases between the two ends. This CDR3 has 16 residues. Looked up from germline, CDR1 is GTSNPN and CDR2 is SVGIG (reference sequence). The DNA of the CDR3 is TGTGCCTGGACGAAAAGGGGTTACTTGAACACCGGGGAGCTGTTTTTT. It encodes CAWTKRGYLNTGELFF.

The chain employs TRBV10-3 and TRBJ2-3; 7 nucleotides line up with TRBD1. Trimming cost V 2 bases and J 7 bases; bases outside gene matches: 3. Germline V gene lookup returns CDR1 ENHRY and CDR2 SYGVKD. The CDR3 has 13 residues. The CDR3 sequence: CAISEGTANTQYF. The CDR3 DNA reads as TGTGCCATCAGTGAGGGGACAGCTAATACGCAGTATTTT.

The sample holds one count of this clone. The gene calls are TRBV28 and TRBJ1-4, with D perhaps TRBD1 (6 bases). Deletions cut 4 bases from V and 1 base from J, with 13 bases between. The CDR3 spans 16 residues. From germline, CDR1 is MDHEN and CDR2 SYDVKM. The CDR3 DNA reads as TGTGCCAGCAGTTCGATCCAACAGGGAACTAATGAAAAACTGTTTTTT. Translation: CASSSIQQGTNEKLFF.

This clone was counted a single time. This sequence joins TRBV11-2 and TRBJ2-2; D is possibly TRBD2 (5 bases). Germline V gene sequence: CDR1 SGHAT, CDR2 FQNNGV. Trimming removed 5 bases from V and 5 bases from J, with 18 bases in between. There are 16 residues in the CDR3. The CDR3 loop is CASSLPDSLGTGELFF. CDR3 nucleotide sequence: TGTGCCAGCAGCCTACCGGACTCTCTGGGAACCGGGGAGCTGTTTTTT.

The chain uses TRBV4-2 and TRBJ2-3, with 11 positions matching TRBD2. The CDR3 contains 19 residues. Germline V CDR1 and CDR2: LGHNA, YNFKEQ. V lost 2 bases and J lost 0; bases outside the gene matches: 10. CDR3 bases: TGTGCCAGCAGCCAAACCAATAGCGGGAGGGCCTCGAGCACAGATACGCAGTATTTT. Translated: CASSQTNSGRASSTDTQYF.

The genes are TRBV27 and TRBJ1-5, with D perhaps TRBD1 (5 bases). Trimming removed 6 bases from V and 1 base from J, with 16 bases in between. Per germline, CDR1 MNHEY and CDR2 SMNVEV (reference sequence). This CDR3 region has 16 residues. CDR3 coding DNA: TGTGCCAGCAGCGGCAGGGTTTTTATCAGCAATCAGCCCCAGCATTTT. Amino acid sequence: CASSGRVFISNQPQHF.

The chain couples TRBV5-1 to TRBJ2-1, with D possibly being TRBD2 (5 bases). CDR1 SGHRS and CDR2 YFSETQ come from the germline V gene. Trimming took off 2 bases at V and 13 bases at J, with 10 bases between the two ends. The CDR3 spans 11 residues. In nucleotides, the CDR3 is TGCGCCAGCAGCTTCGGACTGGATCAGTTCTTC. Protein product: CASSFGLDQFF.

This clone was seen only once. The V call is TRBV2, the J call TRBJ2-1, with D possibly matching TRBD2 (5 bases). The V gene lost 2 bases and the J gene lost 10 bases, with 9 bases spanning the gap. CDR3 size: 12 residues. Germline V CDR1 and CDR2: SNHLY, FYNNEI. The CDR3 nucleotides are TGTGCCAGCAGTGAATTTGGCGGGGAGCAGTTCTTC. Protein product: CASSEFGGEQFF.

The chain uses TRBV28 and TRBJ2-7; 9 bases are shared with TRBD2. This CDR3 region has 13 residues. V shed 8 bases and J 2 bases; nucleotides not matched to a gene: 4. CDR1 and CDR2 from the germline V gene are MDHEN and SYDVKM. The CDR3 loop is CASQREATYEQYF. The CDR3 DNA reads TGTGCCAGCCAGCGGGAGGCGACCTACGAGCAGTACTTC.

The chain recombines TRBV5-8 with TRBJ1-2; maybe TRBD1 (5 bases). V was pared by 0 bases and J by 3 bases, with 15 bases between. The CDR3 consists of 16 residues. Germline V gene lookup returns CDR1 SGHTS and CDR2 YDEGEE. The CDR3 DNA is TGTGCCAGCAGCTTGGCCGTCAGGGAAGGGGACTATGGCTACACCTTC. Translating it yields CASSLAVREGDYGYTF.

As regards this clone: This CDR3 is also generated by other DNA sequences in the sample. The CDR3, as DNA: TGTGCCAGCAGCTTAGGCAGCGGCAGCTCCTACGAGCAGTACTTC. The encoded protein is CASSLGSGSSYEQYF. The chain is built from TRBV7-9 and TRBJ2-7; weak D call: TRBD2 (5 bases). The CDR3 is 15 residues long. The V end was cut by 1 base, the J end by 0 bases, with 10 bases between. The germline V gene has CDR1 SEHNR and CDR2 FQNEAQ (reference sequence).

CDR3 amino acids: CASSDTTGQGTYEQYF. The DNA of the CDR3 is TGTGCCAGCAGTGACACGACAGGACAGGGCACCTACGAGCAGTACTTC. The chain joins TRBV28 to TRBJ2-7; 8 positions match TRBD1. The CDR3 contains 16 residues. Germline loops: CDR1 MDHEN, CDR2 SYDVKM. Trimming at V came to 5 bases and at J to 2 bases, leaving 11 bases not matched to a gene.

The V and J genes are TRBV19 and TRBJ2-3, with TRBD2 identical over 10 bases. CDR3 length: 16 amino acids. CDR1 is LNHDA and CDR2 is SQIVND in the germline V gene (reference sequence). V gave up 1 base and J gave up 0 bases; unmatched junction bases: 1. For the CDR3, the DNA is TGTGCCAGTAGTATAGGGACTAGCGGAAGCACAGATACGCAGTATTTT. Amino acid sequence: CASSIGTSGSTDTQYF.

The DNA for the CDR3 is TGTGCCAGCAGTGGGTCAGCGGGAGAGGTAGATACGCAGTATTTT. Amino acid sequence: CASSGSAGEVDTQYF. This chain links TRBV25-1 with TRBJ2-3; 8 bases agree with TRBD2. This CDR3 has 15 residues. The junction had 8 bases not matched to a gene; V was cut back by 4 bases and J by 5 bases. CDR1 and CDR2 from the germline V gene are MGHDK and SYGVNS. Together with reference TRBV25-1 and TRBJ2-3, the CDR3 gives the full variable domain: EADIYQTPRYLVIGTGKKITLECSQTMGHDKMYWYQQDPGMELHLIHYSYGVNSTEKGDLSSESTVSRIRTEHFPLTLESARPSHTSQYLCASSGSAGEVDTQYFGPGTRLTVL.

The chain joins TRBV5-1 to TRBJ1-1, with D perhaps TRBD1 (6 bases). Looked up from germline, CDR1 is SGHRS and CDR2 is YFSETQ. V shed 5 bases and J shed 4 bases, with 15 bases lying between them. This CDR3 is 14 amino acids long. The CDR3 region has the DNA TGCGCCAGCAGAAGGGACATTGGGGGCACTGAAGCTTTCTTT. It is translated as CASRRDIGGTEAFF.

This chain uses TRBV6-5 with TRBJ1-5; D might be TRBD1 (6 bases). Trimming removed 5 bases at V and 7 bases at J, with 15 bases between. The CDR3 length is 14 residues. CDR1 is MNHEY, CDR2 SVGAGI, per germline. The CDR3 sequence: CASSPSGVRQPQHF. The CDR3 bases are TGTGCCAGCAGTCCTTCAGGGGTAAGGCAGCCCCAGCATTTT.

J is TRBJ1-1 and V is TRBV15; D unclear. V lost 0 bases and J lost 4, with 18 bases in between. CDR1 LNHNV and CDR2 YYDKDF come from the germline V gene (reference sequence). The length of the CDR3 is 17 residues. In nucleotides, the CDR3 is TGTGCCACCAGCAGAGACCCCCCCAGAGGAGGAGTCACTGAAGCTTTCTTT. Translation: CATSRDPPRGGVTEAFF.

In DNA form, the CDR3 reads TGTGCCAGCAGCCCCCGGGGGATGGGAGGGTTTCCCGGGGAGCTGTTTTTT. This translates into CASSPRGMGGFPGELFF. The gene calls are TRBV7-2 and TRBJ2-2, with TRBD2 identical over 7 bases. Germline CDR1 is SGHTA and CDR2 is FQGNSA. The V segment lost 5 bases and the J segment 6 bases; nucleotides outside the gene matches: 15. The CDR3 covers 17 residues. Together with reference TRBV7-2 and TRBJ2-2, the CDR3 gives the full variable domain: GAGVSQSPSNKVTEKGKDVELRCDPISGHTALYWYRQSLGQGLEFLIYFQGNSAPDKSGLPSDRFSAERTGGSVSTLTIQRTQQEDSAVYLCASSPRGMGGFPGELFFGEGSRLTVL.

V usage is TRBV29-1 and J usage is TRBJ1-2, with a weak D call TRBD1 (6 bases). The CDR3 length is 11 residues. Per the germline V gene, CDR1 is SQVTM and CDR2 is ANQGSEA. The V and J ends lost 8 bases and 6 bases respectively, with 13 bases between them. CDR3 loop: CSTGGGNGYTF. The CDR3 DNA is TGCAGCACTGGGGGGGGCAATGGCTACACCTTC.

In this sample, this clone turned up once. V is TRBV5-4 and J is TRBJ1-4; 7 bases are a match to TRBD1. The CDR3 is 14 amino acids. From germline, CDR1 is SGHNT and CDR2 YYREEE (reference sequence). Trimming took 3 bases from V and 5 from J; bases not matched to a gene: 4. The chain's CDR3 is CASSSGQENEKLFF. Here the CDR3 DNA reads TGTGCCAGCAGCTCCGGACAGGAGAATGAAAAACTGTTTTTT. Full variable domain (missing parts from reference TRBV5-4 and TRBJ1-4): ETGVTQSPTHLIKTRGQQVTLRCSSQSGHNTVSWYQQALGQGPQFIFQYYREEENGRGNFPPRFSGLQFPNYSSELNVNALELDDSALYLCASSSGQENEKLFFGSGTQLSVL.

The rearrangement uses TRBV5-5 and TRBJ2-7, with D tentatively TRBD2 (5 bases). Trimming removed 2 bases at V and 4 bases at J, with 16 bases between. Germline CDR1 and CDR2: SGHKS and YYEKEE (reference sequence). The length of the CDR3 is 15 residues. The CDR3 DNA reads as TGTGCCAGCAGCTTCGCGGTAGGGAGACTATACGAGCAGTACTTC. As protein: CASSFAVGRLYEQYF.

The chain carries TRBV2 and TRBJ2-5; no reliable D call. CDR1 is SNHLY and CDR2 is FYNNEI in the germline V gene. Trimming cost V 2 bases and J 2 bases, with 6 bases left between them. This CDR3 has 13 residues. In DNA, the CDR3 is TGTGCCAGCAGTGAAAGCGTACAAGAGACCCAGTACTTC. Amino acid sequence: CASSESVQETQYF. Looking up the rest from reference TRBV2 and TRBJ2-5 gives the full variable domain: EPEVTQTPSHQVTQMGQEVILRCVPISNHLYFYWYRQILGQKVEFLVSFYNNEISEKSEIFDDQFSVERPDGSNFTLKIRSTKLEDSAMYFCASSESVQETQYFGPGTRLLVL.

This chain connects TRBV27 to TRBJ2-2, with D perhaps matching TRBD1 (7 bases). Germline V gene sequence: CDR1 MNHEY, CDR2 SMNVEV (reference sequence). This CDR3 region has 16 residues. V lost 5 bases and J 3 bases, leaving 16 bases between the germline ends. The CDR3 DNA reads TGTGCCAGCAGTCCGGAGGGGACAGCTTACACCGGGGAGCTGTTTTTT. Residues: CASSPEGTAYTGELFF.

This clone has a single count. The chain employs TRBV2 and TRBJ1-5, with TRBD1 matching over 7 bases. The CDR3 is made up of 15 amino acids. The V segment lost 2 bases and the J segment 5 bases; nucleotides outside the gene matches: 6. Looked up from germline, CDR1 is SNHLY and CDR2 is FYNNEI. CDR3 residues: CASSERRRGDQPQHF. Here the CDR3 DNA reads TGTGCCAGCAGTGAACGGCGCAGGGGGGATCAGCCCCAGCATTTT. The whole variable domain, filled in from reference TRBV2 and TRBJ1-5, reads EPEVTQTPSHQVTQMGQEVILRCVPISNHLYFYWYRQILGQKVEFLVSFYNNEISEKSEIFDDQFSVERPDGSNFTLKIRSTKLEDSAMYFCASSERRRGDQPQHFGDGTRLSIL.

The gene calls are TRBV25-1 and TRBJ1-4, with D possibly TRBD1 on 5 matching bases. Germline CDR1 is MGHDK and CDR2 is SYGVNS. V was cut by 6 bases and J by 7 bases, with 9 bases left in between. This CDR3 comprises 12 residues. CDR3 nucleotide sequence: TGTGCCAGCAGACAGGATGGTGAAAAACTGTTTTTT. Encoded protein: CASRQDGEKLFF.

This clone was detected only once. This chain connects TRBV9 to TRBJ1-5, with TRBD1 matching 7 bases. The CDR3 consists of 14 residues. The germline CDR1 and CDR2 sequences are SGDLS and YYNGEE. Trimming at V came to 1 base and at J to 6 bases, leaving 4 bases not matched to a gene. CDR3 protein: CASSVTGASQPQHF. The CDR3 nucleotides read TGTGCCAGCAGCGTAACAGGGGCAAGTCAGCCCCAGCATTTT. Looking up the rest from reference TRBV9 and TRBJ1-5 gives the full variable domain: DSGVTQTPKHLITATGQRVTLRCSPRSGDLSVYWYQQSLDQGLQFLIQYYNGEERAKGNILERFSAQQFPDLHSELNLSSLELGDSALYFCASSVTGASQPQHFGDGTRLSIL.

The chain links TRBV5-1 to TRBJ1-3; unclear D gene. The CDR3 is 15 amino acids. Germline values: CDR1 SGHRS, CDR2 YFSETQ. Deletions cut 5 bases from V and 0 bases from J, with 12 bases between. The DNA of the CDR3 is TGCGCCAGCAGTCTGTTCCCAGGCTCTGGAAACACCATATATTTT. It encodes CASSLFPGSGNTIYF.

V and J are TRBV7-8 and TRBJ2-2; 7 positions match TRBD1. CDR1 is SGHVS and CDR2 is FQNEAQ in the germline V gene. The V gene end was trimmed by 0 bases and the J gene end by 0 bases; junction bases not matched to a gene: 1. CDR3 length: 16 residues. The CDR3 reads CASSLARGPNTGELFF. For the CDR3, the DNA is TGTGCCAGCAGCTTAGCTAGGGGGCCGAACACCGGGGAGCTGTTTTTT.

The chain employs TRBV25-1 and TRBJ2-5; 7 bases are a match to TRBD1. The J segment lost 4 bases and the V segment lost 5 bases, leaving 7 bases of the junction unmatched. CDR1 and CDR2 (germline): MGHDK, SYGVNS. The CDR3 loop spans 14 amino acids. As DNA, the CDR3 is TGTGCCAGCAGTAAGATGGACAGGTTAGAGACCCAGTACTTC. Translation gives CASSKMDRLETQYF.

The V and J genes are TRBV2 and TRBJ1-5, with no clear D. There are 15 residues in the CDR3. V was trimmed by 3 bases and J by 3 bases, leaving 12 bases between them. Germline V lookup: CDR1 SNHLY, CDR2 FYNNEI. CDR3 nucleotides: TGTGCCAGCAGTGAGTCAGGTCCCAACAATCAGCCCCAGCATTTT. Protein sequence: CASSESGPNNQPQHF. Drawing the rest from reference TRBV2 and TRBJ1-5, the complete variable domain is EPEVTQTPSHQVTQMGQEVILRCVPISNHLYFYWYRQILGQKVEFLVSFYNNEISEKSEIFDDQFSVERPDGSNFTLKIRSTKLEDSAMYFCASSESGPNNQPQHFGDGTRLSIL.